Below, 27 T cell receptor beta chains from the same sample are listed, as sequenced in a study of blood T cells in healthy people across ages. With a J-beta primer mix and a sample-barcoded 5' primer, a second PCR ran about 7 to 12 cycles. TCRdb re-analysed the 5' RACE reads in MiXCR, keeping a single row per CDR3 protein. Counted here are about 970,000 distinct CDR3 sequences, roughly half occurring once; the ten biggest clones make up about a fifth. The source material was blood. The receptors were sampled from a woman aged 55 to 70 in good health.

The chain has TRBV4-1 and TRBJ2-1; 14 bases align to TRBD2. V shed 3 bases and J 7 bases; nucleotides not matched to a gene: 5. CDR1 and CDR2 (germline): MGHRA, YSYEKL. There are 16 residues in the CDR3. The CDR3 bases are TGCGCCAGCAGCCAGGGGACTAGCGGGAGTACAAATGAGCAGTTCTTC. Amino acid sequence: CASSQGTSGSTNEQFF.

The chain recombines TRBV20-1 with TRBJ2-5; 11 bases match TRBD2. Germline CDR1 DFQATT, CDR2 SNEGSKA (reference sequence). V shed 3 bases, J shed 3 bases, and the junction held 6 bases outside the gene matches. The CDR3 length is 15 residues. The CDR3 reads CSARIVTSGEETQYF. The CDR3 nucleotides read TGCAGTGCTAGGATCGTGACTAGCGGGGAAGAGACCCAGTACTTC.

This clonotype has more than one count but fewer than ten. This chain uses TRBV29-1 with TRBJ2-7; maybe TRBD1 (5 bases). Germline assignment: CDR1 SQVTM and CDR2 ANQGSEA. The CDR3 is made up of 13 amino acids. V lost 4 bases and J lost 0, with 10 bases in between. CDR3 region: CSVGGRSSYEQYF. Written as DNA, the CDR3 is TGCAGCGTTGGGGGCAGGAGCTCCTACGAGCAGTACTTC.

This clonotype was counted a few times. The chain is built from TRBV28 and TRBJ2-5; 8 bases align to TRBD1. After removal of 1 base from V and 11 bases from J, the junction contained 12 bases not matched to a gene. This CDR3 is built from 15 residues. Germline values: CDR1 MDHEN, CDR2 SYDVKM. The CDR3, as DNA: TGTGCCAGCAGTTTATTTGGGACAGGCACTAAAGAGCAGTACTTC. Translation: CASSLFGTGTKEQYF.

The CDR3: CASSYAGLVVYEQFF. The CDR3 DNA sequence: TGTGCCAGCAGTTACGCGGGGCTAGTGGTCTATGAGCAGTTCTTC. This chain links TRBV6-5 with TRBJ2-1; a possible D gene is TRBD2 (6 bases). CDR1 and CDR2 (germline): MNHEY, SVGAGI. Trimming stripped 2 bases from V and 8 bases from J, with 16 bases between. The CDR3 has 15 residues.

This clonotype occurred a few times. V gene TRBV9 combines with J gene TRBJ2-4; no clear D gene. Matching the DNA end better, TRBJ2-7 makes the J call doubtful. CDR1 and CDR2 from the germline V gene are SGDLS and YYNGEE. The CDR3 contains 13 residues. The CDR3 here is CASSVGADYEQYF. In DNA, the CDR3 is TGTGCCAGCAGCGTAGGGGCAGACTACGAGCAGTACTTC.

Only a few counts were recorded for this clonotype. The chain carries TRBV20-1 and TRBJ2-5; D unresolved. Germline V gene data show CDR1 as DFQATT and CDR2 as SNEGSKA (reference sequence). V was cut by 0 bases and J by 5 bases, with 7 bases left in between. This CDR3 contains 12 residues. CDR3 residues: CSARDFPETQYF. CDR3 sequence (DNA): TGCAGTGCTAGAGATTTCCCGGAGACCCAGTACTTC.

This clonotype was counted only a few times. CDR3 sequence reads: CASRMDRGSSQPQHF. The DNA of the CDR3 is TGTGCCAGCAGGATGGACAGGGGATCATCTCAGCCCCAGCATTTT. The chain employs TRBV12-3 or TRBV12-4 and TRBJ1-5, with TRBD1 identical over 9 bases. The CDR3 length is 15 residues. Trimming took 6 bases from V and 6 from J; bases not matched to a gene: 9.

This clonotype was observed a handful of times. The chain recombines TRBV28 with TRBJ2-4; possible D gene TRBD2, 6 bases. CDR1 and CDR2 from the germline V gene are MDHEN and SYDVKM. The V end lost 2 bases, the J end lost 0 bases, and 11 bases lay between the germline ends. The CDR3 runs 16 residues. In DNA form, the CDR3 reads TGTGCCAGCAGTTTACGTGGGACTTTAGCCAAAAACATTCAGTACTTC. Translation gives CASSLRGTLAKNIQYF.

This rearrangement joins TRBV28 to TRBJ1-2; TRBD1 aligns across 7 bases. Germline CDR1 reads MDHEN; CDR2 reads SYDVKM. The junction had 10 bases not matched to a gene; V was cut back by 5 bases and J by 7 bases. The CDR3 runs 14 residues. CDR3 in DNA: TGTGCCAGCAGTACCATCGAGGGGGCGCGTGGCTACACCTTC. This sequence encodes CASSTIEGARGYTF.

This clonotype was seen a handful of times. The gene calls are TRBV27 and TRBJ1-5, with 7 bases aligning to TRBD1. The CDR3 runs 15 residues. From germline, CDR1 is MNHEY and CDR2 SMNVEV (reference sequence). With 3 bases clipped from V and 5 bases from J, the junction kept 7 bases outside the gene matches. As DNA, the CDR3 is TGTGCCAGCAGTTTTAAGCCAGGGGGTTATCAGCCCCAGCATTTT. This codes for CASSFKPGGYQPQHF.

The chain couples TRBV4-3 to TRBJ2-1; 8 nucleotides match TRBD2. This CDR3 contains 15 residues. J lost 6 bases, V lost 1 base, and 5 bases had no gene match. Germline assignment: CDR1 LGHNA and CDR2 YSLEER. Here the CDR3 DNA reads TGCGCCAGCAGCCAAGTCTGGCGGGAGGTCAATGAGCAGTTCTTC. Its translation: CASSQVWREVNEQFF.

The chain employs TRBV2 and TRBJ2-3, with D tentatively TRBD2 (5 bases). Germline CDR1 SNHLY, CDR2 FYNNEI. The CDR3 extends over 14 amino acids. V gave up 7 bases and J gave up 4 bases, with 15 bases separating them. DNA of the CDR3: TGTGCCAGCAACTCCCTTGGACTTTCAGATACGCAGTATTTT. Translation gives CASNSLGLSDTQYF.

The chain is built from TRBV7-2 and TRBJ2-7; 9 bases match TRBD1. The CDR3 runs to 15 residues. Germline V gene lookup returns CDR1 SGHTA and CDR2 FQGNSA. V was clipped by 4 bases and J by 3 bases; unmatched bases: 7. The CDR3: CASSYNGQGSYEQYF. The CDR3 DNA follows: TGTGCCAGCAGCTACAATGGACAGGGGAGCTACGAGCAGTACTTC.

This clonotype has only a few counts. The V gene is TRBV4-1, the J gene TRBJ1-2; D remains ambiguous. Trimming shortened V by 3 bases and J by 4 bases, and 15 bases separated the two germline ends. The length of the CDR3 is 15 residues. CDR1 MGHRA and CDR2 YSYEKL come from the germline V gene. The CDR3 nucleotides read TGCGCCAGCAGCCACCCCTTAGGCGCCTTCTATGGCTACACCTTC. It encodes CASSHPLGAFYGYTF.

Remarks on this clonotype: One end of the junction does not line up with germline, which may come from a read error. The rearrangement uses TRBV28 and TRBJ2-7; 7 nucleotides match TRBD1. CDR3 length: 14 amino acids. Germline CDR1 reads MDHEN; CDR2 reads SYDVKM. CDR3 protein: CASSSRQGRYEQYF. The CDR3 region has the DNA TGCGCCAGCAGTTCTCGACAGGGCAGGTACGAGCAGTACTTC.

This clonotype appeared a single time. One end of the junction is discordant with germline, which a read error may explain. The CDR3 DNA follows: TGCGCCAGCAGCTCCAATAGCGGCTCTGGGGCCAACGTCCCGACTTTC. This codes for CASSSNSGSGANVPTF. The chain links TRBV5-1 to TRBJ2-6; D perhaps matches TRBD2 (6 bases). This CDR3 has 16 residues. Looked up from germline, CDR1 is SGHRS and CDR2 is YFSETQ.

This clonotype was seen at least ten times. The V and J genes are TRBV4-1 and TRBJ2-5; TRBD1 aligns across 7 bases. This CDR3 comprises 14 residues. V was clipped by 5 bases and J by 4 bases; unmatched bases: 7. Germline assignment: CDR1 MGHRA and CDR2 YSYEKL. The CDR3 DNA is TGCGCCAGCAGCGACAGGGATAGGTCAGAGACCCAGTACTTC. Its translation: CASSDRDRSETQYF.

The chain uses TRBV20-1 and TRBJ2-1, with D maybe TRBD2 (6 bases). V was pared by 0 bases and J by 2 bases, with 20 bases between. Germline V lookup: CDR1 DFQATT, CDR2 SNEGSKA (reference sequence). This CDR3 is built from 18 residues. The CDR3 spells CSARDLSSSVSPYNEQFF. In DNA, the CDR3 is TGCAGTGCTAGAGATCTCAGTTCTAGCGTTAGCCCCTACAATGAGCAGTTCTTC.

There are a few counts of this clonotype. This chain connects TRBV28 to TRBJ2-1; a possible D gene is TRBD2 (6 bases). Between the trimmed V and J ends, which lost 1 base and 3 bases, there was a span of 7 bases. This CDR3 has 14 amino acids. Germline CDR1 reads MDHEN; CDR2 reads SYDVKM. The CDR3 nucleotides read TGTGCCAGCAGTTTATTGGGGGGCTACAATGAGCAGTTCTTC. This encodes CASSLLGGYNEQFF. Looking up the rest from reference TRBV28 and TRBJ2-1 gives the full variable domain: DVKVTQSSRYLVKRTGEKVFLECVQDMDHENMFWYRQDPGLGLRLIYFSYDVKMKEKGDIPEGYSVSREKKERFSLILESASTNQTSMYLCASSLLGGYNEQFFGPGTRLTVL.

There are a few counts of this clonotype. V and J are TRBV27 and TRBJ2-3; D is uncertain. Germline CDR1 is MNHEY and CDR2 is SMNVEV (reference sequence). CDR3 length: 13 residues. The V gene lost 6 bases and the J gene lost 2 bases, with 9 bases spanning the gap. This CDR3 is CASRHGVTDTQYF. The CDR3 bases are TGTGCCAGCAGGCATGGGGTCACAGATACGCAGTATTTT.

The chain carries TRBV10-2 and TRBJ2-3, with 9 bases aligning to TRBD2. The J segment lost 8 bases and the V segment lost 1 base, leaving 10 bases of the junction unmatched. The CDR3 is 16 residues long. The germline CDR1 and CDR2 sequences are WSHSY and SAAADI. CDR3 in amino acids: CASSEWSGGLEVTQYF. CDR3 sequence (DNA): TGCGCCAGCAGTGAGTGGAGCGGGGGGCTTGAAGTTACGCAGTATTTT.

CDR3 DNA sequence: TGCAGTGCTCCGGGCAGACAGAATCAGCCCCAGCATTTT. Its protein product is CSAPGRQNQPQHF. The chain employs TRBV20-1 and TRBJ1-5, with D tentatively TRBD1 (5 bases). The V end was cut by 5 bases, the J end by 4 bases, with 12 bases between. The V gene's germline CDR1 is DFQATT and CDR2 SNEGSKA (reference sequence). This CDR3 is 13 amino acids long.

The chain joins TRBV20-1 to TRBJ1-1, with D hard to call. Germline CDR1 is DFQATT and CDR2 is SNEGSKA (reference sequence). Trimming removed 6 bases at V and 0 bases at J, with 8 bases between. The CDR3 has 12 residues. The CDR3 spells CSAESVNTEAFF. CDR3 coding DNA: TGCAGTGCGGAGAGTGTGAACACTGAAGCTTTCTTT.

This clonotype was detected many times. The CDR3 DNA follows: TGTGCCAGCAGCTTAACCGGGACAAAGAACTACAATGAGCAGTTCTTC. It encodes CASSLTGTKNYNEQFF. V is TRBV7-8 and J is TRBJ2-1; D might be TRBD1 (6 bases). The V and J ends lost 2 bases and 3 bases respectively, with 14 bases between them. The germline CDR1 and CDR2 sequences are SGHVS and FQNEAQ. This CDR3 spans 16 amino acids.

This clonotype has just a few counts. The gene calls are TRBV20-1 and TRBJ2-7; 8 bases are a match to TRBD2. CDR3 length: 13 residues. Trimming took 5 bases from V and 4 from J; bases not matched to a gene: 7. Looked up from germline, CDR1 is DFQATT and CDR2 is SNEGSKA (reference sequence). The CDR3 DNA reads TGCAGTGCTTATACTAGCGGACCTTACGAGCAGTACTTC. Translation: CSAYTSGPYEQYF.

V usage is TRBV20-1 and J usage is TRBJ2-7; 8 nucleotides match TRBD2. CDR3 size: 14 residues. CDR1 and CDR2 from the germline V gene are DFQATT and SNEGSKA (reference sequence). J was trimmed by 3 bases and V by 3 bases; bases with no gene match: 7. Here the CDR3 DNA reads TGCAGTGCTAGTTTGAGGCTAGCGGGCTACGAGCAGTACTTC. Translation: CSASLRLAGYEQYF.